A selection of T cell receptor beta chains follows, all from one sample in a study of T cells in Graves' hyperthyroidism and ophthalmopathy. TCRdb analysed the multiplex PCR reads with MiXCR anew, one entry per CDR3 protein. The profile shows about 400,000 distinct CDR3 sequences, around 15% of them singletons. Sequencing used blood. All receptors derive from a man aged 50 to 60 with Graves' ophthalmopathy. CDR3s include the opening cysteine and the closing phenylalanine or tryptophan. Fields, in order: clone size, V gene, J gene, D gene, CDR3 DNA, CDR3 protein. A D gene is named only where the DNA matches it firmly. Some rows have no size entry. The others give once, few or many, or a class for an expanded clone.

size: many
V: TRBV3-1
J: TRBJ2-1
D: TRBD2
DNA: TGTGCCAGCAGTCAGAGTAGCGGGAGTCAAAATGAGCAGTTCTTC
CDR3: CASSQSSGSQNEQFF

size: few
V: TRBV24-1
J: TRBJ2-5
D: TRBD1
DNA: TGTGCCACCAGTGAGAATACAGGGGCCCAAGAGACCCAGTACTTC
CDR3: CATSENTGAQETQYF

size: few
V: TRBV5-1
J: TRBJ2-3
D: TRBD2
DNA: TGCGCCGGCAGCCCGGGACTAGACACAGATACGCAGTATTTT
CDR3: CAGSPGLDTDTQYF

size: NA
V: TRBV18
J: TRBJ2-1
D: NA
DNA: TGTGCCAGCTCACCAAGAAGCCGGGCCTCGGGGAATGATGAGCAGTTCTTC
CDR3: CASSPRSRASGNDEQFF

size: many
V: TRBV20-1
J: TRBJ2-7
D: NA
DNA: TGCAGTGCTACAGGCAGCGACAGCTCCTACGAGCAGTACTTC
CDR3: CSATGSDSSYEQYF

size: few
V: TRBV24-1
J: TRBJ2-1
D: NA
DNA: TGTGCCACCAGTGATGGAATCGGACAGACCTCCTACAATGAGCAGTTCTTC
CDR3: CATSDGIGQTSYNEQFF

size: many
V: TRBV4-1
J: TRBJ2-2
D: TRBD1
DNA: TGCGCCAGCAGCCAAGGCAGGGGGCGAGGCGGGGAGCTGTTTTTT
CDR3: CASSQGRGRGGELFF

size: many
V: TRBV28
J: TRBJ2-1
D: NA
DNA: TGTGCCAGCAACCATCAGAGGAATGAGCAGTTCTTC
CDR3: CASNHQRNEQFF

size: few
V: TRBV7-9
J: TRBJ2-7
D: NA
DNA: TGTGCCAGCAGCTTTGACAGGTACTACGAGCAGTACTTC
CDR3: CASSFDRYYEQYF

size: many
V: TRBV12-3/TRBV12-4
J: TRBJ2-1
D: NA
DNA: TGTGCCAGCAGTCGAACTAGGTACAATGAGCAGTTCTTC
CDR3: CASSRTRYNEQFF

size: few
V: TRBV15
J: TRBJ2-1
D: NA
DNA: TGTGCCACCAGCAGTCGCCGGGAGCAGTTCTTC
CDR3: CATSSRREQFF

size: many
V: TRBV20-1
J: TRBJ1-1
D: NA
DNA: TGCAGTGCTAGCAGGCGGGTCACTGAAGCTTTCTTT
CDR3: CSASRRVTEAFF

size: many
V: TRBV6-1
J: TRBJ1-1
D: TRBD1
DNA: TGTGCCAGCAGTGAAAGGGGACAGGGTGGGAACACTGAAGCTTTCTTT
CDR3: CASSERGQGGNTEAFF

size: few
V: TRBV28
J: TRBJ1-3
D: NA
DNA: TGTGCCAGCAGCTCGGGCCCCTTAGCTGGAAACACCATATATTTT
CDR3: CASSSGPLAGNTIYF

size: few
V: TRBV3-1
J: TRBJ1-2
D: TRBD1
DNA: TGTGCCAGCAGCCCAGACCGACAGGGGAACTATGGCTACACCTTC
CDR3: CASSPDRQGNYGYTF

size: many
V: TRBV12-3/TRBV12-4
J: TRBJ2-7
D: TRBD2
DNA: TGTGCCAGCAGTGGGGGACTAGCGGGTTACGAGCAGTACTTC
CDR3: CASSGGLAGYEQYF

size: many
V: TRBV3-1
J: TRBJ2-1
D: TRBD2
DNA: TGTGCCAGCAGCCAAGATAGAATAGCGGGAACGTATGAGCAGTTCTTC
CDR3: CASSQDRIAGTYEQFF

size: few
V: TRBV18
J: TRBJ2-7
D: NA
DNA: TGTGCCAGCTCACCAAGGACAGACGAGCAGTACTTC
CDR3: CASSPRTDEQYF

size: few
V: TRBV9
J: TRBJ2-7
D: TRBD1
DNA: TGTGCCAGCAACGGACAGGGGTGGGACGAGCAGTACTTC
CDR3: CASNGQGWDEQYF

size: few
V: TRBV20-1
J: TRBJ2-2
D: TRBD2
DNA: TGCAGTGCTAGATCCGGGACTAGCCCCGGGGAGCTGTTTTTT
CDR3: CSARSGTSPGELFF

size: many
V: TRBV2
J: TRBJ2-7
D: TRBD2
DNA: TGTGCCAGCAAAGGCGGGAGGGGGTCCGACGAGCAGTACTTC
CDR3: CASKGGRGSDEQYF

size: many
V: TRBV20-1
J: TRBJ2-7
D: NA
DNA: TGCAGTGCTAGAACGGGGCCCTACGAGCAGTACTTC
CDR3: CSARTGPYEQYF

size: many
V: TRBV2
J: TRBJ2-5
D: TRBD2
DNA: TGTGCCAGCAGGGCTAGCGGGAGTGTTGGGACCCAGTACTTC
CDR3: CASRASGSVGTQYF

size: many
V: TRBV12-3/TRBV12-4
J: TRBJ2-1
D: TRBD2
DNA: TGTGCCAGCAGCTCAACTAGCGGGGTCTCCTACAATGAGCAGTTCTTC
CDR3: CASSSTSGVSYNEQFF

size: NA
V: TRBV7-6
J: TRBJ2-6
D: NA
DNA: TGTGCCAGCAGCTTACGGGAGACCGGGGCCAACGTCCTGACTTTC
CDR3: CASSLRETGANVLTF

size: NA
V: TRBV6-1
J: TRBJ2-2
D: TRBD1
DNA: TGTGCCAGCAGTCGATCTGGGACAGGGGCGAACACCGGGGAGCTGTTTTTT
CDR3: CASSRSGTGANTGELFF

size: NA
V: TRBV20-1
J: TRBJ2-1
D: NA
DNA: TGCAGTGCCAGGTCCGGGGTTACCTACAATGAGCAGTTCTTC
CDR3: CSARSGVTYNEQFF

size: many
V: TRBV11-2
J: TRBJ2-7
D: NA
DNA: TGTGCCAGCAGCCGAGGGTTCGAGCAGTACTTC
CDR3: CASSRGFEQYF

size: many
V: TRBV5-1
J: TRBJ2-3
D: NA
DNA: TGCGCCAGCAGCGACAGACCCTCCACAGATACGCAGTATTTT
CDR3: CASSDRPSTDTQYF

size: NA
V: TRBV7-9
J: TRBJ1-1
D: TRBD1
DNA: TGTGCCAGCAGCTTATTGGGGCGACAGGGAATGAACACTGAAGCTTTCTTT
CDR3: CASSLLGRQGMNTEAFF

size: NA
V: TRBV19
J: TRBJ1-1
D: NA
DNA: TGTGCCAGTAGTGATGAACAGGGTCGGTACACTGAAGCTTTCTTT
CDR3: CASSDEQGRYTEAFF

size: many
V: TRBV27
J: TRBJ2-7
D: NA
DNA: TGTGCCAGCAGTTTAGTCGGCAGGTACTACGAGCAGTACTTC
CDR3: CASSLVGRYYEQYF

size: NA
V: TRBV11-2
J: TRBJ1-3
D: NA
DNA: TGTACCAGCAGTATTGAACCCTCTGGAAACACCATATATTTT
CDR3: CTSSIEPSGNTIYF

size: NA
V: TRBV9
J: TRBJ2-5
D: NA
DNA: TGTGCCAGCAGCGTATCCCCCATAGCGGAACAAGAGACCCAGTACTTC
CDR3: CASSVSPIAEQETQYF

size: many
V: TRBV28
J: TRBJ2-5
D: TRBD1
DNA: TGTGCCAGCAACCGGGGGCAGGGGGCGCAGGAGACCCAGTACTTC
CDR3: CASNRGQGAQETQYF

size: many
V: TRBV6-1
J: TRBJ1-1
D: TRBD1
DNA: TGTGCCAGCAGTGGCCGGACAGGGGGCACTGAAGCTTTCTTT
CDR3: CASSGRTGGTEAFF

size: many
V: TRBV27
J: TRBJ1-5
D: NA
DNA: TGTGCCAGCAGACAGGGTTTTAGCAATCAGCCCCAGCACTTT
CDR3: CASRQGFSNQPQHF

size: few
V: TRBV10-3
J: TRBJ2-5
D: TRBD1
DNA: TGTGCCATCAGGACTGACCAGGGGGCAGAGACCCAGTACTTC
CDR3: CAIRTDQGAETQYF

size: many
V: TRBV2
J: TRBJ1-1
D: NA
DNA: TGTGCCAGCAGCCCCTACCCTCAGGGGCCCAGGAACACTGAAGCTTTCTTT
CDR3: CASSPYPQGPRNTEAFF

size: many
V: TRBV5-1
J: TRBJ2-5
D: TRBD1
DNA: TGCGCCAGCAGCTTGGGTGACAGGGCTGAGACCCAGTACTTC
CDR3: CASSLGDRAETQYF

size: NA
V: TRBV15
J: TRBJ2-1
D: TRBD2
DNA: TGTGCCACCAGTAAAACAAGGGGAGCGGGAGGGGAGAAGCAGTTCTTC
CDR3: CATSKTRGAGGEKQFF

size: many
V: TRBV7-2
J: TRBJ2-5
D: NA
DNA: TGTGCCAGCAGCTTTTGGGAGACCCAGTACTTC
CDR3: CASSFWETQYF

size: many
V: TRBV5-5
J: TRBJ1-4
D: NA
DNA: TGTGCCAGCAGCTTGTCGATCGGCGTGAATGAAAAACTGTTTTTT
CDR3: CASSLSIGVNEKLFF

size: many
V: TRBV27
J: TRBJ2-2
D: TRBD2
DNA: TGTGCCAGCAGTTTTTTTGCGGGAGGGAACACCGGGGAGCTGTTTTTT
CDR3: CASSFFAGGNTGELFF

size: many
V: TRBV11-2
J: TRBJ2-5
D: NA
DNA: TGTGCCAGCCGTTATACCCGTCGGGGGACCCAGTACTTC
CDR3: CASRYTRRGTQYF

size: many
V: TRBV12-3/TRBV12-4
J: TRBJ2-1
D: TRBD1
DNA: TGTGCCAGCAGGAAAACAGGGGGTACTGAGCAGTTCTTC
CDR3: CASRKTGGTEQFF

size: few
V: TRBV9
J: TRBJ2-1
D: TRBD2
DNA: TGTGCCAGCAGCGTAGGGAGCGGGACCTCCTACAATGAGCAGTTCTTC
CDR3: CASSVGSGTSYNEQFF

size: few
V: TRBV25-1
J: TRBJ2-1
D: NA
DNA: TGTGCCAGCAACGGCGCCAGCTACAATGAGCAGTTCTTC
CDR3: CASNGASYNEQFF

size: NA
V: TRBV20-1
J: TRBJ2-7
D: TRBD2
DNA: TGCAGTGCCAGCTCACCGGGGCGGGAGGCCTCCTACGAGCAGTACTTC
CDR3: CSASSPGREASYEQYF

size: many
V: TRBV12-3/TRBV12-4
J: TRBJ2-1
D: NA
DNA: TGTGCCAGCAGTCCCTTTTCCGTGGATCCCGATTCCTACAATGAGCAGTTCTTC
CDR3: CASSPFSVDPDSYNEQFF